This TCR beta chain was recorded in a study of CD8+CD57+ T cells in acquired aplastic anemia. Study-level background: Mean yield of DNA from sorted CD4+ and CD8+ cells was 3 to 3.5 ug. Healthy donor sequencing depth: approximately 9.9 million CD4+, roughly 11 million CD8+ reads. Overall study results and limits: Patients did not significantly differ from controls in CD8+ Simpson's diversity. Patients and controls shared approximately 30 CD8+ CDR3 sequences.

V gave up 2 bases and J gave up 0 bases, with 12 bases separating them. The CDR3 runs to 16 residues. Germline loops: CDR1 SGHTA, CDR2 FQGTGA. Genomic DNA templated the TCR beta VDJ and CDR3 profiling. TCRdb reprocessed the reads with MiXCR, giving one entry per CDR3 protein. The sample consists of 200,000 to 250,000 distinct CDR3 sequences, approximately 60% of them appearing once. About this clonotype: Its antigen is still unknown.

Specimen: sorted CD4+, CD8+, or CD8+CD57+ T cells (not recorded which) from PBMCs. The clonotype comes from a human donor in good health. The chain has TRBV7-3 and TRBJ2-3; weak D call: TRBD1 (6 bases). The CDR3, as DNA: TGTGCCAGCAGCTTAGGCACAGGGAGTAGCACAGATACGCAGTATTTT. Translating it yields CASSLGTGSSTDTQYF.